These 20 T cell receptor beta chains share one sample of origin, sequenced in a study of cytotoxic CD8 clonotypes in ibrutinib-treated CLL. Assay used: immunoSEQ multiplex PCR; TCRdb lists only in-frame clones, some missing. The repertoire includes 300,000 or so clones, approximately 67% of them detected once, and roughly 6.3% sits in the top ten. Sequencing used PBMCs, obtained after 36 months of ibrutinib treatment. These TCRs come from a human donor with chronic lymphocytic leukemia.

The V call is TRBV7-2, the J call TRBJ2-1; TRBD1 matches 7 bases. Germline trimming cut 5 bases from V and 6 bases from J; bases unmatched to any gene: 10. The CDR3 length is 15 residues. Germline V CDR1 and CDR2: SGHTA, FQGNSA. Written as DNA, the CDR3 is TGTGCCAGCAGCCCAGACAGGGTTATACTCAATGAGCAGTTCTTC. This encodes CASSPDRVILNEQFF.

This chain connects TRBV5-1 to TRBJ2-7, with 9 bases matching TRBD2. The CDR3 has 17 residues. Losses at the gene ends were 4 bases for V and 2 bases for J; bases not matched to a gene: 13. Germline V gene lookup returns CDR1 SGHRS and CDR2 YFSETQ. The CDR3 DNA is TGCGCCAGCAGCGACGGGACTAGCTCATTCGGGACCTACGAGCAGTACTTC. It yields the protein CASSDGTSSFGTYEQYF. The full variable domain, with the rest looked up from reference TRBV5-1 and TRBJ2-7, is KAGVTQTPRYLIKTRGQQVTLSCSPISGHRSVSWYQQTPGQGLQFLFEYFSETQRNKGNFPGRFSGRQFSNSRSEMNVSTLELGDSALYLCASSDGTSSFGTYEQYFGPGTRLTVT.

The chain carries TRBV4-1 and TRBJ1-5; TRBD1 might be the D (6 bases). Trimming stripped 6 bases from V and 4 bases from J, with 16 bases between. From germline, CDR1 is MGHRA and CDR2 YSYEKL. This CDR3 has 15 amino acids. The CDR3: CASRQNSDRNQPQHF. CDR3 sequence (DNA): TGCGCCAGCAGACAAAACTCGGACAGAAATCAGCCCCAGCATTTT.

This clone has just one count. The V gene is TRBV6-6, the J gene TRBJ1-1; D not certain. Germline CDR1 MNHNY, CDR2 SVGAGI (reference sequence). Trimming shortened V by 8 bases and J by 7 bases, and 11 bases separated the two germline ends. This CDR3 has 11 residues. Written as DNA, the CDR3 is TGTGCCAGCGGTCTGGCAGGTGAAGCTTTCTTT. Translation: CASGLAGEAFF.

The chain has TRBV7-3 and TRBJ1-6; 7 nucleotides match TRBD1. V gave up 2 bases and J gave up 10 bases; unmatched junction bases: 5. This CDR3 contains 14 residues. CDR1 is SGHTA and CDR2 is FQGTGA in the germline V gene. CDR3 residues: CASSLGTADSPLHF. The DNA of the CDR3 is TGTGCCAGCAGCTTAGGGACAGCTGACTCACCCCTCCACTTT.

This chain uses TRBV7-6 with TRBJ1-1; D possibly corresponds to TRBD1 (5 bases). Germline CDR1 and CDR2: SGHVS and FNYEAQ. V was pared by 1 base and J by 0 bases, with 9 bases between. CDR3 length equals 15 residues. Written as DNA, the CDR3 is TGTGCCAGCAGCTTAGTTGCAGGGTTGAACACTGAAGCTTTCTTT. Translated: CASSLVAGLNTEAFF.

The genes are TRBV28 and TRBJ2-1, with TRBD2 matching over 9 bases. Germline values: CDR1 MDHEN, CDR2 SYDVKM. This CDR3 region has 14 residues. Trimming cost V 4 bases and J 6 bases; bases outside gene matches: 4. Here the CDR3 reads CASSSEAGGNEQFF. CDR3 nucleotides: TGTGCCAGCAGTTCAGAAGCGGGAGGCAATGAGCAGTTCTTC.

The chain links TRBV28 to TRBJ2-5; D unclear. The germline gives CDR1 MDHEN, CDR2 SYDVKM. V lost 1 base to trimming and J lost 2 bases, with 8 bases between them. The CDR3 is made up of 14 amino acids. The CDR3 region is CASSLYAGQETQYF. The CDR3 DNA is TGTGCCAGCAGTTTATATGCAGGACAAGAGACCCAGTACTTC.

The chain combines TRBV6-5 with TRBJ1-4, with a tentative D call TRBD1 (6 bases). CDR3 length: 15 amino acids. Per the germline V gene, CDR1 is MNHEY and CDR2 is SVGAGI. Trimming stripped 2 bases from V and 0 bases from J, with 7 bases between. The chain's CDR3 is CASSYRTATNEKLFF. In DNA form, the CDR3 reads TGTGCCAGCAGTTACCGGACAGCAACTAATGAAAAACTGTTTTTT.

This clone has just a few counts. The chain is built from TRBV19 and TRBJ2-1; tentatively, D is TRBD2 (5 bases). This CDR3 is 15 amino acids long. With 3 bases removed from V and 7 bases from J, the gap between germline ends came to 16 bases. Germline lookup yields CDR1 LNHDA and CDR2 SQIVND (reference sequence). The CDR3 DNA follows: TGTGCCAGTAGTATCGGGGTTCAAGAGTGGAATGAGCAGTTCTTC. Residues: CASSIGVQEWNEQFF.

There are a few counts of this clone. The gene calls are TRBV5-1 and TRBJ2-3; D perhaps matches TRBD1 (5 bases). V lost 0 bases and J 2 bases, leaving 7 bases between the germline ends. The CDR3 contains 14 residues. Per the germline V gene, CDR1 is SGHRS and CDR2 is YFSETQ. The CDR3 DNA sequence: TGCGCCAGCAGCTTGGCAGGGCTCACAGATACGCAGTATTTT. Amino acid sequence: CASSLAGLTDTQYF.

The J gene is TRBJ2-4, the V gene TRBV29-1; possibly TRBD1 or TRBD2 for D (5 bases each). The CDR3 length is 12 residues. Germline CDR1 is SQVTM and CDR2 is ANQGSEA. Between the trimmed V and J ends, which lost 2 bases and 10 bases, there was a span of 12 bases. The CDR3: CSVEKGTGIQYF. For the CDR3, the DNA is TGCAGCGTTGAAAAGGGGACCGGTATTCAGTACTTC.

This sequence joins TRBV5-1 and TRBJ2-1; TRBD2 agrees at 8 bases. The CDR3 has 17 residues. Germline values: CDR1 SGHRS, CDR2 YFSETQ. V trimming: 0 bases; J trimming: 7 bases; junction bases outside the gene matches: 12. The CDR3 is CASSLALPSGSVNEQFF. CDR3 DNA sequence: TGCGCCAGCAGCTTGGCCCTCCCCAGCGGGAGCGTTAATGAGCAGTTCTTC.

This chain uses TRBV7-2 with TRBJ2-5; D is perhaps TRBD1 (6 bases). The CDR3 totals 13 residues. Trimming left V 4 bases short and J 6 bases short, with 12 bases between. Germline V gene sequence: CDR1 SGHTA, CDR2 FQGNSA. Here the CDR3 reads CASSSTGSKTQYF. The CDR3 nucleotides read TGTGCCAGCAGCTCCACAGGGTCGAAGACCCAGTACTTC.

The chain has TRBV7-2 and TRBJ2-3, with D tentatively TRBD1 or TRBD2 (5 bases each). V was pared by 1 base and J by 1 base, with 15 bases between. The CDR3 has 17 amino acids. Germline V gene data show CDR1 as SGHTA and CDR2 as FQGNSA. This CDR3 reads CASSLGTGQGGTDTQYF. The CDR3 DNA is TGTGCCAGCAGCTTAGGGACTGGGCAGGGTGGCACAGATACGCAGTATTTT. Full variable domain (outside the CDR3, taken from reference TRBV7-2 and TRBJ2-3): GAGVSQSPSNKVTEKGKDVELRCDPISGHTALYWYRQSLGQGLEFLIYFQGNSAPDKSGLPSDRFSAERTGGSVSTLTIQRTQQEDSAVYLCASSLGTGQGGTDTQYFGPGTRLTVL.

This sequence joins TRBV7-6 and TRBJ2-1; 9 positions match TRBD2. CDR3 size: 19 residues. Germline V gene data show CDR1 as SGHVS and CDR2 as FNYEAQ. With 7 bases clipped from V and 2 bases from J, the junction kept 18 bases outside the gene matches. CDR3 residues: CASTISGSGSGGAYNEQFF. The CDR3 DNA is TGTGCCAGCACCATTAGCGGTAGCGGGAGTGGGGGGGCCTACAATGAGCAGTTCTTC.

V is TRBV19 and J is TRBJ2-1; 7 bases are shared with TRBD1. The CDR3 is made up of 13 amino acids. V was clipped by 5 bases and J by 7 bases; unmatched bases: 5. Germline V gene sequence: CDR1 LNHDA, CDR2 SQIVND (reference sequence). The CDR3 loop is CASSPSTGNEQFF. In DNA form, the CDR3 reads TGTGCCAGTAGTCCATCGACAGGGAATGAGCAGTTCTTC.

The V gene is TRBV6-5, the J gene TRBJ1-2; maybe TRBD1 (6 bases). Trimming took 6 bases from V and 4 from J, leaving 12 bases between them. Germline-derived CDR1 and CDR2 are MNHEY and SVGAGI. The CDR3 runs to 13 residues. The CDR3: CASSTGTGYGYTF. Here the CDR3 DNA reads TGTGCCAGCAGCACAGGGACTGGCTATGGCTACACCTTC.

This clone came up a few times. The chain uses TRBV2 and TRBJ1-1; D perhaps matches TRBD1 (5 bases). The CDR3 runs to 12 residues. Germline values: CDR1 SNHLY, CDR2 FYNNEI. V lost 6 bases to trimming and J lost 8 bases, with 13 bases between them. CDR3 DNA: TGTGCCAGCAGAGGGGACGGGGGAGAAGCTTTCTTT. Protein: CASRGDGGEAFF. The full variable domain, rest sourced from reference TRBV2 and TRBJ1-1, is EPEVTQTPSHQVTQMGQEVILRCVPISNHLYFYWYRQILGQKVEFLVSFYNNEISEKSEIFDDQFSVERPDGSNFTLKIRSTKLEDSAMYFCASRGDGGEAFFGQGTRLTVV.

This chain connects TRBV10-3 to TRBJ1-2; D ambiguous. Germline V gene sequence: CDR1 ENHRY, CDR2 SYGVKD. This CDR3 contains 12 residues. The V and J ends lost 8 bases and 2 bases respectively, with 9 bases between them. The CDR3 bases are TGTGCCATCGCTGCCAGAAACTATGGCTACACCTTC. Translation gives CAIAARNYGYTF.